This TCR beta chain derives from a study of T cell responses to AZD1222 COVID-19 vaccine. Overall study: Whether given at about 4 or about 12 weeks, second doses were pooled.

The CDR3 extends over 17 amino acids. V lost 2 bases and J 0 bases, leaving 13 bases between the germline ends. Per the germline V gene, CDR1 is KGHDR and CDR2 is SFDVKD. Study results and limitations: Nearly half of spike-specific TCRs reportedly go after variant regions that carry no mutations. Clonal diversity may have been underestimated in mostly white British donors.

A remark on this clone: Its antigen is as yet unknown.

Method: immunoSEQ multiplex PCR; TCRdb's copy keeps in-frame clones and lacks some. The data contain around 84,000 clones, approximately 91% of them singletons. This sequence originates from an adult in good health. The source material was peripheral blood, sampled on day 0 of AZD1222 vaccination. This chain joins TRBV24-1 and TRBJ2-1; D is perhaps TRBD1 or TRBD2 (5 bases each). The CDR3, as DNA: TGTGCCACCAGTGATTGGGACCTACGAAACTCCTACAATGAGCAGTTCTTC. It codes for CATSDWDLRNSYNEQFF.